One and the same sample provided the 26 T cell receptor beta chains below, sequenced in a study of HIV-infected patients and healthy controls. TCRdb re-derived calls from the 5' RACE reads in MiXCR, one entry per CDR3 protein. The sample has roughly 18,000 distinct CDR3 sequences; roughly 20% are singletons. The source material was CD8+ T cells from blood. All receptors derive from a human donor in good health.

This clonotype was found a few times. The rearrangement uses TRBV30 and TRBJ2-3, with 8 bases identical to TRBD1. With V trimmed by 0 bases and J by 5 bases, 7 bases remained unmatched. Germline-derived CDR1 and CDR2 are GTSNPN and SVGIG (reference sequence). The CDR3 contains 15 residues. The CDR3 loop is CAWSVGQVVGDTQYF. CDR3 in DNA: TGTGCCTGGAGTGTGGGACAGGTTGTTGGAGATACGCAGTATTTT.

This clonotype was recorded a few times. The V and J genes are TRBV5-5 and TRBJ2-2; TRBD1 is a possible D gene (5 bases). Germline loops: CDR1 SGHKS, CDR2 YYEKEE (reference sequence). V lost 4 bases and J 6 bases, leaving 16 bases between the germline ends. The CDR3 totals 15 residues. CDR3 DNA sequence: TGTGCCAGCAGCCCCCCTACCACCAGGGCCGGGGAGCTGTTTTTT. This sequence encodes CASSPPTTRAGELFF.

This clonotype was seen only a few times. This chain links TRBV6-2 or TRBV6-3 with TRBJ2-7; D is unclear. The CDR3 consists of 13 residues. CDR1 MNHEY and CDR2 SVGEGT come from the germline V gene. The germline V and J ends were trimmed by 1 base and 3 bases, with 7 bases remaining between them. The CDR3 DNA follows: TGTGCCAGCAGTTACTGGCCGAGCTACGAGCAGTACTTC. It translates to CASSYWPSYEQYF.

By proportion, this clonotype is medium-sized (0.01 to 0.1%). As DNA, the CDR3 is TGCAGCGTTGAAAACGGGTTCCCCCTAGCGGGAGTGGCAGATACGCAGTATTTT. It encodes CSVENGFPLAGVADTQYF. The V and J genes are TRBV29-1 and TRBJ2-3; 10 bases map to TRBD2. There are 18 residues in the CDR3. The junction had 15 bases not matched to a gene; V was cut back by 2 bases and J by 4 bases. Germline V gives CDR1 SQVTM, CDR2 ANQGSEA.

This clonotype was seen many times. The rearrangement links TRBV6-5 to TRBJ2-5, with 12 bases aligning to TRBD1. V lost 5 bases to trimming and J lost 4 bases; unmatched junction nucleotides: 8. Germline CDR1 reads MNHEY; CDR2 reads SVGAGI. CDR3 size: 16 residues. The CDR3 bases are TGTGCCAGCAGTAACTGGGACAGGGGGCGCGTAGAGACCCAGTACTTC. Encoded protein: CASSNWDRGRVETQYF.

The V gene is TRBV11-2, the J gene TRBJ2-7; D is uncertain. The CDR3 runs 14 residues. Germline V gives CDR1 SGHAT, CDR2 FQNNGV. V was pared by 1 base and J by 1 base, with 8 bases between. CDR3 protein: CASSLAALSYEQYF. The CDR3 region has the DNA TGTGCCAGCAGCTTAGCGGCCCTGTCCTACGAGCAGTACTTC.

This clonotype was found many times. The chain's CDR3 is CASSITGTGKTGELFF. In nucleotides, the CDR3 is TGTGCCAGCAGTATCACCGGGACAGGCAAGACCGGGGAGCTGTTTTTT. The V gene is TRBV27, the J gene TRBJ2-2; 8 bases are a match to TRBD1. With V trimmed by 5 bases and J by 5 bases, 10 bases remained unmatched. CDR1 and CDR2 (germline): MNHEY, SMNVEV (reference sequence). The CDR3 spans 16 residues.

Many counts were recorded for this clonotype. The gene calls are TRBV6-2 or TRBV6-3 and TRBJ2-7; TRBD2 matches at 8 bases. Germline V gene data show CDR1 as MNHEY and CDR2 as SVGEGT. The CDR3 has 14 residues. Losses at the gene ends were 6 bases for V and 5 bases for J; bases not matched to a gene: 9. The CDR3 spells CASSKAGEANEQYF. CDR3 DNA: TGTGCCAGCAGCAAAGCGGGAGAAGCCAACGAGCAGTACTTC.

V and J are TRBV4-2 and TRBJ2-7; 10 bases line up with TRBD2. The CDR3 is 15 residues long. The germline V gene has CDR1 LGHNA and CDR2 YNFKEQ. Trimming removed 0 bases from V and 4 bases from J; junction bases left unmatched: 3. CDR3 region: CASSQELAGEYEQYF. The CDR3 nucleotides read TGTGCCAGCAGCCAAGAGCTAGCGGGGGAATACGAGCAGTACTTC.

This clonotype was picked up a small number of times. The rearrangement uses TRBV13 and TRBJ2-3, with unresolved D. Trimming took 5 bases from V and 10 from J, leaving 13 bases between them. The CDR3 length is 12 residues. Germline CDR1 and CDR2: PRHDT and FYEKMQ (reference sequence). CDR3 sequence (DNA): TGTGCCAGCAGCCAAGTAGGCGATGCGCAGTATTTT. Its translation: CASSQVGDAQYF.

In this sample, this clonotype turned up a few times. The chain has TRBV4-3 and TRBJ1-1; 7 nucleotides line up with TRBD1. The V segment lost 4 bases and the J segment 4 bases; nucleotides outside the gene matches: 6. Germline CDR1 reads LGHNA; CDR2 reads YSLEER. The CDR3 runs to 14 residues. This CDR3 is CASSPIQGSTEAFF. The CDR3 nucleotides are TGCGCCAGCAGCCCAATACAGGGGTCCACTGAAGCTTTCTTT.

At least ten counts were recorded for this clonotype. The chain uses TRBV7-8 and TRBJ2-7; possible D gene TRBD1, 6 bases. V was cut by 5 bases and J by 2 bases, with 13 bases left in between. Germline-derived CDR1 and CDR2 are SGHVS and FQNEAQ. The CDR3 runs 14 residues. The CDR3: CASSTRTDTYEQYF. CDR3 in DNA: TGTGCCAGCAGCACTCGGACAGATACCTACGAGCAGTACTTC. Filled out from reference TRBV7-8 and TRBJ2-7, the complete variable domain reads GAGVSQSPRYKVAKRGQDVALRCDPISGHVSLFWYQQALGQGPEFLTYFQNEAQLDKSGLPSDRFFAERPEGSVSTLKIQRTQQEDSAVYLCASSTRTDTYEQYFGPGTRLTVT.

CDR3 sequence (DNA): TGTGCCAGCAGCTTAGGAGGTGGGGTTAACTATGGCTACACCTTC. Protein product: CASSLGGGVNYGYTF. The chain is built from TRBV13 and TRBJ1-2; D gene uncertain. The length of the CDR3 is 15 residues. V was trimmed by 0 bases and J by 1 base, leaving 9 bases between them. Germline CDR1 PRHDT, CDR2 FYEKMQ (reference sequence).

This clonotype was seen many times. This chain links TRBV27 with TRBJ2-1; D call uncertain. The CDR3 contains 14 residues. Germline values: CDR1 MNHEY, CDR2 SMNVEV (reference sequence). V shed 3 bases and J shed 3 bases, with 9 bases lying between them. This chain's CDR3 is CASSFSGYYNEQFF. In nucleotides, the CDR3 is TGTGCCAGCAGTTTCTCAGGATACTACAATGAGCAGTTCTTC.

This clonotype was detected many times. The chain is built from TRBV29-1 and TRBJ2-7, with TRBD1 as a possible D gene (5 bases). CDR1 is SQVTM and CDR2 is ANQGSEA in the germline V gene. The CDR3 length is 13 residues. V was cut by 4 bases and J by 5 bases, with 15 bases left in between. Here the CDR3 reads CSVVYRQGDEQYF. The DNA of the CDR3 is TGCAGCGTTGTTTACAGGCAGGGTGACGAGCAGTACTTC.

As DNA, the CDR3 is TGCAGCGTTCCCCCAAGGAGCGGGAGCGGGAGTACAGATACGCAGTATTTT. Translating gives CSVPPRSGSGSTDTQYF. The rearrangement uses TRBV29-1 and TRBJ2-3, with 8 bases that match TRBD2. The CDR3 consists of 17 residues. CDR1 SQVTM and CDR2 ANQGSEA come from the germline V gene. J gave up 3 bases and V 5 bases, and 16 bases lay outside the gene matches.

V usage is TRBV30 and J usage is TRBJ1-5; D perhaps matches TRBD1 (5 bases). The CDR3 spans 15 residues. Per the germline V gene, CDR1 is GTSNPN and CDR2 is SVGIG (reference sequence). The V end lost 0 bases, the J end lost 3 bases, and 12 bases lay between the germline ends. The CDR3 DNA reads TGTGCCTGGAGTGTAATCGGGGGGACCAATCAGCCCCAGCATTTT. Translating it yields CAWSVIGGTNQPQHF.

This clonotype was detected only a few times. V is TRBV29-1 and J is TRBJ2-5, with D hard to call. V lost 1 base and J lost 5, with 14 bases in between. The CDR3 has 14 residues. The germline CDR1 and CDR2 sequences are SQVTM and ANQGSEA. CDR3 region: CSVEGETIDETQYF. The CDR3 bases are TGCAGCGTTGAAGGGGAAACCATAGATGAGACCCAGTACTTC. Based on the CDR3 plus reference TRBV29-1 and TRBJ2-5, the full variable domain is SAVISQKPSRDICQRGTSLTIQCQVDSQVTMMFWYRQQPGQSLTLIATANQGSEATYESGFVIDKFPISRPNLTFSTLTVSNMSPEDSSIYLCSVEGETIDETQYFGPGTRLLVL.

This clonotype was seen more than once but under ten times. The V call is TRBV7-2, the J call TRBJ2-3; 10 bases align to TRBD2. The CDR3 runs to 17 residues. V lost 2 bases and J lost 1; bases outside the gene matches: 6. From germline, CDR1 is SGHTA and CDR2 FQGNSA. The CDR3, as DNA: TGTGCCAGCAGCTTATTCCCCGGGACTAGCGGCACAGATACGCAGTATTTT. This codes for CASSLFPGTSGTDTQYF.

Only a few counts were recorded for this clonotype. The chain links TRBV6-5 to TRBJ1-1, with a tentative D call TRBD1 (6 bases). The CDR3 contains 17 residues. CDR1 is MNHEY, CDR2 SVGAGI, per germline. Trimming shortened V by 3 bases and J by 4 bases, and 21 bases separated the two germline ends. CDR3 amino acids: CASSYSFWDGGGTEAFF. The CDR3 DNA reads TGTGCCAGCAGTTATTCATTTTGGGACGGAGGGGGCACTGAAGCTTTCTTT.

This sequence joins TRBV11-1 and TRBJ2-7; D not certain. Germline assignment: CDR1 SGHAT and CDR2 FQDESV (reference sequence). Trimming left V 3 bases short and J 0 bases short, with 12 bases between. The CDR3 has 15 amino acids. CDR3 protein: CASSFGRPNSYEQYF. CDR3 DNA sequence: TGTGCCAGCAGCTTTGGACGGCCAAACTCCTACGAGCAGTACTTC.

This clonotype showed up many times. The J gene is TRBJ1-5, the V gene TRBV12-3 or TRBV12-4; D is unclear. The CDR3 covers 14 residues. Trimming stripped 5 bases from V and 4 bases from J, with 12 bases between. DNA for the CDR3: TGTGCCAGCAGTATCAGCGGTGCTAATCAGCCCCAGCATTTT. This encodes CASSISGANQPQHF.

The chain carries TRBV11-2 and TRBJ1-1, with D possibly being TRBD1 (6 bases). The germline V and J ends were trimmed by 1 base and 6 bases, with 18 bases remaining between them. This CDR3 region has 16 residues. In germline, CDR1 is SGHAT, CDR2 FQNNGV. The CDR3 DNA reads TGTGCCAGCAGCTTAGGGGTTGGAGGGAGGGGGTCTGAAGCTTTCTTT. Its translation: CASSLGVGGRGSEAFF.

Points on this clonotype: One end of the junction does not line up with germline, which may come from a read error. V usage is TRBV7-7 and J usage is TRBJ2-5, with no clear D. Germline values: CDR1 SSHAT, CDR2 FNYEAQ (reference sequence). This CDR3 region has 17 residues. The CDR3 here is CASSLESHLSAVWTQYF. The CDR3, as DNA: TGTGCTAGCAGCTTGGAGAGTCATTTGTCAGCTGTCTGGACCCAGTACTTC. The full variable domain, completed using reference TRBV7-7 and TRBJ2-5, is GAGVSQSPRYKVTKRGQDVTLRCDPISSHATLYWYQQALGQGPEFLTYFNYEAQPDKSGLPSDRFSAERPEGSISTLTIQRTEQRDSAMYRCASSLESHLSAVWTQYFGPGTRLLVL.

V gene TRBV12-3 or TRBV12-4 combines with J gene TRBJ1-1; 7 bases line up with TRBD1. After removal of 6 bases from V and 2 bases from J, the junction contained 9 bases not matched to a gene. The CDR3 totals 15 residues. The CDR3 DNA is TGTGCCAGCAGCTTATCCCCAGGGGGAAACACTGAAGCTTTCTTT. Amino acid sequence: CASSLSPGGNTEAFF.

Many counts were recorded for this clonotype. The chain employs TRBV29-1 and TRBJ2-1, with TRBD2 matching over 9 bases. CDR3 size: 13 residues. Germline loops: CDR1 SQVTM, CDR2 ANQGSEA. The V segment lost 7 bases and the J segment 5 bases; nucleotides outside the gene matches: 6. CDR3 sequence: CSAGLAKNNEQFF. The CDR3 region has the DNA TGCAGCGCTGGACTAGCGAAAAACAATGAGCAGTTCTTC.